This passage covers 22 T cell receptor beta chains from one sample sequenced in a study of cytotoxic CD8 clonotypes in ibrutinib-treated CLL. Clones were sequenced by immunoSEQ multiplex PCR, and TCRdb holds only the in-frame ones, with some missing. The sample holds approximately 5,900 clones, around 79% seen once. The sequenced sample was PBMCs, obtained before ibrutinib treatment. These receptors were taken from a human donor with chronic lymphocytic leukemia.

This chain connects TRBV29-1 to TRBJ2-7; 7 nucleotides match TRBD2. Trimming removed 4 bases from V and 4 bases from J; junction bases left unmatched: 10. From germline, CDR1 is SQVTM and CDR2 ANQGSEA. The CDR3 runs to 14 residues. Here the CDR3 reads CSVVSSGTGYEQYF. The CDR3 nucleotides read TGCAGCGTTGTATCCAGCGGGACGGGTTACGAGCAGTACTTC.

The rearrangement uses TRBV9 and TRBJ1-1, with 9 bases that match TRBD1. The CDR3 extends over 15 amino acids. Losses at the gene ends were 4 bases for V and 0 bases for J; bases not matched to a gene: 4. CDR1 is SGDLS and CDR2 is YYNGEE in the germline V gene. CDR3 loop: CASSPRTGVNTEAFF. The CDR3, as DNA: TGTGCCAGCAGCCCCCGGACAGGGGTGAACACTGAAGCTTTCTTT.

The chain is built from TRBV7-6 and TRBJ1-6; D is unclear. The CDR3 is 14 residues long. V was clipped by 5 bases and J by 7 bases, with 12 bases between them. Germline V gene data show CDR1 as SGHVS and CDR2 as FNYEAQ. The CDR3 sequence is CASSPRAQNSPLHF. In nucleotides, the CDR3 is TGTGCCAGCAGCCCTCGGGCCCAAAATTCACCCCTCCACTTT.

This chain links TRBV28 with TRBJ1-5, with D possibly matching TRBD1 (6 bases). Trimming pared 4 bases from V and 3 bases from J, leaving 7 bases between. The CDR3 contains 13 residues. Germline V gene data show CDR1 as MDHEN and CDR2 as SYDVKM. The CDR3 DNA is TGTGCCAGCAGTTACAGGGCCAATCAGCCCCAGCATTTT. It codes for CASSYRANQPQHF. Looking up the rest from reference TRBV28 and TRBJ1-5 gives the full variable domain: DVKVTQSSRYLVKRTGEKVFLECVQDMDHENMFWYRQDPGLGLRLIYFSYDVKMKEKGDIPEGYSVSREKKERFSLILESASTNQTSMYLCASSYRANQPQHFGDGTRLSIL.

The chain combines TRBV19 with TRBJ1-2, with a weak D call TRBD1 (6 bases). The CDR3 runs 13 residues. Trimming cost V 5 bases and J 4 bases, with 11 bases left between them. CDR1 and CDR2 (germline): LNHDA, SQIVND (reference sequence). For the CDR3, the DNA is TGTGCCAGTAGTCCCCAGGGGACCTATGGCTACACCTTC. Translating it yields CASSPQGTYGYTF.

The V call is TRBV30, the J call TRBJ1-3, with no clear D. CDR3 length: 14 residues. The germline V and J ends were trimmed by 1 base and 0 bases, with 7 bases remaining between them. Per germline, CDR1 GTSNPN and CDR2 SVGIG (reference sequence). This CDR3 reads CAWSGTVSGNTIYF. The CDR3 DNA is TGTGCCTGGAGTGGTACGGTCTCTGGAAACACCATATATTTT.

The chain employs TRBV28 and TRBJ1-1; D might be TRBD1 (5 bases). CDR3 length equals 12 residues. Per the germline V gene, CDR1 is MDHEN and CDR2 is SYDVKM. Trimming cost V 3 bases and J 7 bases, with 9 bases left between them. CDR3 DNA sequence: TGTGCCAGCAGTTTGACAGCCCTTGAAGCTTTCTTT. Translated, it gives CASSLTALEAFF.

The genes are TRBV7-6 and TRBJ1-2; tentatively, D is TRBD1 (5 bases). The CDR3 runs 13 residues. The V end was cut by 1 base, the J end by 6 bases, with 9 bases between. The germline CDR1 and CDR2 sequences are SGHVS and FNYEAQ. The CDR3 here is CASSLESGNGYTF. For the CDR3, the DNA is TGTGCCAGCAGCTTAGAATCAGGGAATGGCTACACCTTC. Together with reference TRBV7-6 and TRBJ1-2, the CDR3 gives the full variable domain: GAGVSQSPRYKVTKRGQDVALRCDPISGHVSLYWYRQALGQGPEFLTYFNYEAQQDKSGLPNDRFSAERPEGSISTLTIQRTEQRDSAMYRCASSLESGNGYTFGSGTRLTVV.

V is TRBV25-1 and J is TRBJ2-1; D remains ambiguous. Germline V gene lookup returns CDR1 MGHDK and CDR2 SYGVNS. V lost 6 bases and J lost 0, with 12 bases in between. This CDR3 spans 15 amino acids. The CDR3 loop reads CASSSAVSSYNEQFF. The DNA for the CDR3 is TGTGCCAGCAGCTCTGCGGTGAGCTCCTACAATGAGCAGTTCTTC.

The sample holds a few counts of this clone. The V call is TRBV7-9, the J call TRBJ1-2, with a weak D call TRBD1 (6 bases). CDR3 length equals 13 residues. The germline CDR1 and CDR2 sequences are SEHNR and FQNEAQ (reference sequence). The V end lost 7 bases, the J end lost 4 bases, and 13 bases lay between the germline ends. CDR3 bases: TGTGCCAGCATCCCGGGGGGGGCCTATGGCTACACCTTC. Its translation is CASIPGGAYGYTF.

The table lists this clone with a few counts. The CDR3 reads CAWSVQTFSYEQYF. CDR3 nucleotides: TGTGCCTGGAGTGTCCAGACGTTCTCCTACGAGCAGTACTTC. The genes are TRBV30 and TRBJ2-7; D gene uncertain. CDR1 GTSNPN and CDR2 SVGIG come from the germline V gene (reference sequence). Trimming removed 0 bases from V and 0 bases from J, with 9 bases in between. The CDR3 is made up of 14 amino acids.

V and J are TRBV28 and TRBJ2-4; possibly TRBD2 for D (6 bases). CDR3 length: 15 residues. Trimming removed 2 bases at V and 4 bases at J, with 12 bases between. Germline lookup yields CDR1 MDHEN and CDR2 SYDVKM. The CDR3 reads CASSLQGLGKNIQYF. CDR3 in DNA: TGTGCCAGCAGTTTACAGGGACTGGGGAAAAACATTCAGTACTTC.

The rearrangement links TRBV7-2 to TRBJ2-7; D tentatively fits TRBD1 or TRBD2 (5 bases each). The germline V gene encodes CDR1 SGHTA and CDR2 FQGNSA. This CDR3 is built from 14 residues. V shed 3 bases and J shed 2 bases, with 11 bases lying between them. This chain's CDR3 is CASSLGVFPYEQYF. As DNA, the CDR3 is TGTGCCAGCAGCTTGGGGGTATTCCCCTACGAGCAGTACTTC.

The chain has TRBV28 and TRBJ2-2, with no clear D. The length of the CDR3 is 13 residues. Between the trimmed V and J ends, which lost 2 bases and 6 bases, there was a span of 7 bases. Germline CDR1 reads MDHEN; CDR2 reads SYDVKM. This CDR3 is CASSLSSAGELFF. DNA of the CDR3: TGTGCCAGCAGTTTAAGCTCCGCCGGGGAGCTGTTTTTT. The full variable domain, in which reference TRBV28 and TRBJ2-2 provide the parts outside the CDR3, is DVKVTQSSRYLVKRTGEKVFLECVQDMDHENMFWYRQDPGLGLRLIYFSYDVKMKEKGDIPEGYSVSREKKERFSLILESASTNQTSMYLCASSLSSAGELFFGEGSRLTVL.

The chain carries TRBV2 and TRBJ1-2; 7 bases map to TRBD1. Per the germline V gene, CDR1 is SNHLY and CDR2 is FYNNEI. Losses at the gene ends were 8 bases for V and 5 bases for J; bases not matched to a gene: 14. The CDR3 is 15 amino acids. The CDR3 DNA follows: TGTGCCAGCTGTTTCGCGCTGACAGGGTCGTATGGCTACACCTTC. It encodes CASCFALTGSYGYTF.

The rearrangement joins TRBV7-2 to TRBJ2-5, with D tentatively TRBD1 (6 bases). There are 14 residues in the CDR3. Trimming pared 5 bases from V and 4 bases from J, leaving 14 bases between. Germline-derived CDR1 and CDR2 are SGHTA and FQGNSA. The chain's CDR3 is CASSTETGRETQYF. The CDR3, as DNA: TGTGCCAGCAGCACAGAGACAGGAAGAGAGACCCAGTACTTC.

The chain recombines TRBV6-5 with TRBJ1-5; D is uncertain. The CDR3 has 13 amino acids. Per the germline V gene, CDR1 is MNHEY and CDR2 is SVGAGI. Trimming took off 2 bases at V and 5 bases at J, with 7 bases between the two ends. CDR3 in amino acids: CASSYGRDQPQHF. CDR3 DNA: TGTGCCAGCAGTTACGGCCGGGATCAGCCCCAGCATTTT.

The V call is TRBV4-3, the J call TRBJ2-1; 7 bases agree with TRBD2. CDR1 and CDR2 (germline): LGHNA, YSLEER. CDR3 length: 17 residues. Unmatched junction bases numbered 10, after V lost 1 base and J lost 4 bases. The CDR3 reads CASSQGGGSIRYNEQFF. CDR3 bases: TGCGCCAGCAGCCAAGGAGGCGGGAGCATTCGTTACAATGAGCAGTTCTTC.

A few counts support this clone. V and J are TRBV6-1 and TRBJ1-2, with D possibly matching TRBD1 (6 bases). V lost 2 bases and J 7 bases, leaving 11 bases between the germline ends. This CDR3 contains 13 residues. Germline CDR1 is MNHNS and CDR2 is SASEGT. As DNA, the CDR3 is TGTGCCAGCAGTGAAAGGGGGAGGTTTGGCTACACCTTC. Translation: CASSERGRFGYTF.

This clone was recorded a few times. The V call is TRBV11-3, the J call TRBJ2-1; 7 bases agree with TRBD1. This CDR3 has 15 residues. CDR1 SGHNT and CDR2 YENEEA come from the germline V gene. V was pared by 5 bases and J by 9 bases, with 13 bases of the junction left unmatched. The CDR3 sequence is CASSKRGQSAGEQFF. DNA of the CDR3: TGTGCCAGCAGCAAACGGGGACAGAGCGCCGGTGAGCAGTTCTTC.

Of note for this clone: At one end the junction does not follow the germline gene, possibly because of a read error. V gene TRBV10-3 combines with J gene TRBJ2-3; TRBD2 is a possible D gene (6 bases). This CDR3 has 15 amino acids. Germline lookup yields CDR1 ENHRY and CDR2 SYGVKD. CDR3: CAIGELATSTDTQYF. CDR3 sequence (DNA): TGTGCCATCGGTGAGCTAGCGACCAGCACAGATACGCAGTATTTT.

The gene calls are TRBV9 and TRBJ2-1, with 7 positions matching TRBD1. CDR1 is SGDLS, CDR2 YYNGEE, per germline. Trimming took 3 bases from V and 4 from J; bases not matched to a gene: 10. The length of the CDR3 is 16 residues. The CDR3 DNA reads as TGTGCCAGCAGCGCTACGGGACAGCGGATTTACAATGAGCAGTTCTTC. Its protein is CASSATGQRIYNEQFF.